These T cell receptor beta chains were read from a single sample in a study of metastatic and nonmetastatic thyroid tumors. Using MiXCR, TCRdb re-called clones from the PCR reads. The sample gives roughly 72,000 clones, roughly 18% of which show up once; about 13% is in the top ten. Sequenced sample: blood. The receptor source for this set is a female donor with papillary thyroid cancer or a benign thyroid nodule (not recorded which). Some clones in this sample may be carry-over from other donors' samples. CDR3s leave out the opening cysteine and the closing phenylalanine or tryptophan. Fields, in order: V gene, J gene, CDR3 length, clone size, CDR3 protein. Clone size appears in some rows only: once, few, many, or a class for an expanded clone.

TRBV11-1,TRBJ1-5,14,-,ASSLYTGDSNQPQH
TRBV20-1,TRBJ2-7,11,many,SESPEGTYEQY
TRBV6-1,TRBJ2-2,11,-,ASNRMNTGELF
TRBV2,TRBJ1-6,12,-,ASSRQGSSSPLH
TRBV15,TRBJ2-2,12,many,ATSRQGNTGELF
TRBV12-3/TRBV12-4,TRBJ1-1,12,many,ASSLWAPTTEAF
TRBV6-1,TRBJ1-1,13,many,ASSRDRDLDTEAF
TRBV5-8,TRBJ2-4,10,few,ASITGGNIQY
TRBV7-9,TRBJ1-4,12,many,ASSLGQINEKLF
TRBV27,TRBJ2-7,11,many,ASSERPGREQY
TRBV3-1,TRBJ2-7,12,many,ASSQAGGIYEQY
TRBV20-1,TRBJ2-3,12,-,SATTRLGTDTQY
TRBV30,TRBJ1-5,16,many,AWKPRDRGNLGNQPQH
TRBV20-1,TRBJ2-1,13,many,SASSASRHYNEQF
TRBV29-1,TRBJ1-1,12,many,SVEWGQQNTEAF
TRBV7-2,TRBJ2-5,12,-,ASSLGQHQETQY
TRBV3-1,TRBJ1-1,11,many,ASSQGGTAQAF
TRBV30,TRBJ1-2,12,-,AWSVHEQNYGYT
TRBV5-1,TRBJ2-7,13,many,ASSLELSGLYEQY
TRBV13,TRBJ1-1,12,-,ASSEGTGKTEAF
TRBV4-1,TRBJ1-1,11,few,ASSLQGETEAF
TRBV19,TRBJ1-5,11,few,ASSIDPLRAQH
TRBV11-2,TRBJ2-1,13,many,ASSLDLSSYNEQF
TRBV30,TRBJ1-6,13,-,AWSRGQGDGSPLH
TRBV6-5,TRBJ1-2,13,many,ASSYSVQGIYGYT
TRBV9,TRBJ2-1,13,many,ASSGSYRSYNEQF
TRBV20-1,TRBJ2-5,16,many,SAPGLAGDGWYQETQY
TRBV5-1,TRBJ2-7,13,many,ASSVRTGNSYEQY
TRBV6-2/TRBV6-3,TRBJ1-1,13,-,ASSYGGHLNTEAF
TRBV20-1,TRBJ1-2,13,-,SARDFRRSFYGYT
TRBV5-1,TRBJ2-1,13,once,ASSPWMALMDEQF
TRBV3-1,TRBJ1-1,14,-,ASSQEVQGPRGGAF
TRBV5-1,TRBJ2-6,14,once,ASSSGETSGANVLT
TRBV11-2,TRBJ2-2,15,many,ASSLDRPLAGAGELF
TRBV11-2,TRBJ1-2,13,-,ASSSWDRPNYGYT
TRBV9,TRBJ1-4,10,many,ASGPNNEKLF
TRBV12-3/TRBV12-4,TRBJ2-1,13,few,ASSPGPRAYNEQF
TRBV12-5,TRBJ2-7,12,medium-sized,ASGLRTGEGEQY
TRBV3-1,TRBJ2-1,12,many,ASRDSGRGNEQF
TRBV5-4,TRBJ1-1,11,few,ASSLEGNTEAF
TRBV15,TRBJ1-1,17,-,ATSRPRDRSFIMNTEAF
TRBV20-1,TRBJ2-5,9,many,SARTQETQY
TRBV7-8,TRBJ2-7,12,many,ASSLLAGAYEQY
TRBV6-5,TRBJ1-5,13,many,ASSYYRGFDQPQH
TRBV27,TRBJ2-7,12,many,ASRRAPEGYEQY
TRBV12-3/TRBV12-4,TRBJ1-1,12,many,ASSLKGPNTEAF
TRBV7-9,TRBJ2-7,11,many,ASSRDTAYEQY
TRBV9,TRBJ2-1,17,many,ASSVALLAGGASYNEQF
TRBV20-1,TRBJ2-2,12,-,SARDGRDTGELF
TRBV12-3/TRBV12-4,TRBJ2-2,10,many,ASSLGTGELF
TRBV24-1,TRBJ2-5,12,many,ATSDLGGPQTQY